These T cell receptor beta chains were read from a single sample in a study of blood T cell repertoires in COVID-19. The table came from immunoSEQ multiplex PCR; TCRdb's copy has only in-frame clones and leaves some out. The top ten hold roughly 14% of the sample, which has roughly 220,000 clones, 70% to 90% seen once. The sample was PBMCs or T cells enriched from blood (not recorded which). These receptors came from a woman aged 45-65 years with acute COVID-19. Both conserved end residues are part of each CDR3. The D gene is left open where the match is weak. Rows may omit the clone size; those that give it use once, few, many or a size class.

len	abundance	d_gene	v_gene	j_gene	CDR3nt	CDR3aa
16	NA	TRBD2	TRBV7-9	TRBJ2-1	TGTGCCAGCAGCTTAATGGGGCTAGCGGGAGTCAATGAGCAGTTCTTC	CASSLMGLAGVNEQFF
16	NA	TRBD2	TRBV7-3	TRBJ2-1	TGTGCCAGCAGCTTTGCAGCGGGAAAGTCGTACAATGAGCAGTTCTTC	CASSFAAGKSYNEQFF
16	NA	TRBD1	TRBV7-3	TRBJ2-5	TGTGCCAGCAGCTTAAGTGGGCTGACAGGGAAAGAGACCCAGTACTTC	CASSLSGLTGKETQYF
12	once	NA	TRBV19	TRBJ2-2	TGTGCCGTTTATCAACGGACCGGGGAGCTGTTTTTT	CAVYQRTGELFF
14	NA	NA	TRBV4-1	TRBJ2-7	TGCGCCAGCAGCCTCCCCAGGGCATCCTACGAGCAGTACTTC	CASSLPRASYEQYF
17	once	TRBD2	TRBV6-2/TRBV6-3	TRBJ2-1	TGTGCCAGCAGTTCTCGGACTAGCTATGGGGAATACAATGAGCAGTTCTTC	CASSSRTSYGEYNEQFF
15	NA	NA	TRBV27	TRBJ2-3	TGTGCCAGCAGTTTAGTGAGGGAGTGGACAGATACGCAGTATTTT	CASSLVREWTDTQYF
16	NA	NA	TRBV5-1	TRBJ2-2	TGCGCCAGCAGCTTGGTTCCTGACAAGCACACCGGGGAGCTGTTTTTT	CASSLVPDKHTGELFF
14	NA	TRBD1	TRBV30	TRBJ1-1	TGTGCCTGGAGTCCGCAGGGGGCCGGCACTGAAGCTTTCTTT	CAWSPQGAGTEAFF
10	NA	NA	TRBV29-1	TRBJ1-1	TGCAGGGGGGGGGACACTGAAGCTTTCTTT	CRGGDTEAFF
15	NA	NA	TRBV29-1	TRBJ1-3	TGCAGCGTTGAATATAGTACCAACTCTGGAAACACCATATATTTT	CSVEYSTNSGNTIYF
12	few	NA	TRBV5-1	TRBJ2-7	TGCGCCAGCAGCTTATCTTCCTACGAGCAGTACTTC	CASSLSSYEQYF
15	NA	TRBD1	TRBV7-2	TRBJ2-3	TGTGCCAGCAGCAGGACAGGGGGCGGCACAGATACGCAGTATTTT	CASSRTGGGTDTQYF
17	NA	NA	TRBV3-1/TRBV3-2	TRBJ1-6	TGTGCCAGCAGCCAAGTGAGGGCACCGACCTATAATTCACCCCTCCACTTT	CASSQVRAPTYNSPLHF
15	NA	NA	TRBV18	TRBJ1-5	TGTGCCAGCTCAAGCGGGACGGGGAAGAATCAGCCCCAGCATTTT	CASSSGTGKNQPQHF
17	NA	TRBD2	TRBV7-9	TRBJ2-1	TGTGCCAGCAGCTTACAAGACGGGAGGGCCCCTGGGGGTGAGCAGTTCTTC	CASSLQDGRAPGGEQFF
14	NA	TRBD1	TRBV7-2	TRBJ1-3	TGTGCCAGCAGCTCGGGACAGCCTGGAAACACCATATATTTT	CASSSGQPGNTIYF
14	NA	NA	TRBV7-2	TRBJ2-5	TGTGCCAGCAGCTTTGCGGGAATTAAAGAGACCCAGTACTTC	CASSFAGIKETQYF
13	NA	NA	TRBV19	TRBJ2-1	TGTGCCAGTAGTTTTCAGGGGCGGGATGAGCAGTTCTTC	CASSFQGRDEQFF
16	NA	TRBD2	TRBV28	TRBJ2-1	TGTGCCAGCAGTTTCTCCACTAGCGGGAGGGGTACTGAGCAGTTCTTC	CASSFSTSGRGTEQFF
14	NA	NA	TRBV9	TRBJ2-7	TGTGCCAGCAGCGGAGGGTACAATACGAACGAGCAGTACTTC	CASSGGYNTNEQYF
15	NA	NA	TRBV7-2	TRBJ2-3	TGTGCCAGCGCCCCCACTGCCTCTTCCACAGATACGCAGTATTTT	CASAPTASSTDTQYF
19	NA	NA	TRBV27	TRBJ2-2	TGTGCCAGCAGCACTATGCTGGGACTCATCCGTGGGAACACCGGGGAGCTGTTTTTT	CASSTMLGLIRGNTGELFF
16	NA	TRBD2	TRBV3-1/TRBV3-2	TRBJ2-1	TGTGCCAGCAGCCAACGGCCGGGGGGGTCCTACAATGAGCAGTTCTTC	CASSQRPGGSYNEQFF
15	NA	NA	TRBV28	TRBJ2-7	TGTGCCAGCAGTTTAGGCTACAGTGACTCCTACGAGCAGTACTTC	CASSLGYSDSYEQYF
15	NA	NA	TRBV28	TRBJ1-5	TGTGCCAGCAGTTTTAAGGGGGTAGATAGTCAGCCCCAGCATTTT	CASSFKGVDSQPQHF
15	NA	TRBD2	TRBV7-3	TRBJ2-3	TGTGCCAGCAGCCGTAGCGGGAGTGGCACAGATACGCAGTATTTT	CASSRSGSGTDTQYF
11	NA	NA	TRBV2	TRBJ2-7	TGTGCCAGCAGTGAGACGGGCGAGCAGTACTTC	CASSETGEQYF
16	NA	NA	TRBV6-1	TRBJ1-5	TGTGCCAGCAGTGCTCTCGGACAGTGGAGCAATCAGCCCCAGCATTTT	CASSALGQWSNQPQHF
15	NA	TRBD1	TRBV11-1	TRBJ1-1	TGTGCCAGCAGCCGCCGGAGGGGGACAGGGGATAAAGCTTTCTTT	CASSRRRGTGDKAFF
11	once	NA	TRBV20-1	TRBJ2-7	TGCAGTGCTAGCGTATCGTACGAGCAGTACTTC	CSASVSYEQYF
17	NA	TRBD2	TRBV5-1	TRBJ2-6	TGCGCCAGCAGCGGCACCCCACTAGCGGTGGGGGCCAACGTCCTGACTTTC	CASSGTPLAVGANVLTF
18	NA	NA	TRBV18	TRBJ1-4	TGTGCCAGCTCACCACGGAAACAATCCCCCAGGATTAATGAAAAACTGTTTTTT	CASSPRKQSPRINEKLFF
14	NA	NA	TRBV7-9	TRBJ2-4	TGTGCCAGCAGCCCATTTATCGGCAAAAACATTCAGTACTTC	CASSPFIGKNIQYF
15	NA	TRBD1	TRBV13	TRBJ2-7	TGTGCCAGCAGCCCTTGGACAGGTGGGTCCTACGAGCAGTACTTC	CASSPWTGGSYEQYF
16	few	NA	TRBV7-9	TRBJ2-2	TGTGCCAGCAGCTACCCTACAGGGATGAGGACCGGGGAGCTGTTTTTT	CASSYPTGMRTGELFF
17	once	TRBD1	TRBV28	TRBJ2-3	TGTGCCAGCAGCCATATCCCGGGACAGGGCGACACAGATACGCAGTATTTT	CASSHIPGQGDTDTQYF
14	NA	TRBD2	TRBV29-1	TRBJ2-7	TGCAGCGTGGAGGGACTAGCTGGAGACTACGAGCAGTACTTC	CSVEGLAGDYEQYF
14	NA	TRBD2	TRBV15	TRBJ2-1	TGTGCCACCAGCAGAGGCCTAGCGGATAGGGTGCAGTTCTTC	CATSRGLADRVQFF
14	NA	NA	TRBV27	TRBJ1-4	TGTGCCAGCAGTTCCGCCAGGGTTAATGAAAAACTGTTTTTT	CASSSARVNEKLFF
14	NA	NA	TRBV27	TRBJ1-4	TGTGCCAGCAGTCCCGGGGTAGTCCATGAAAAACTGTTTTTT	CASSPGVVHEKLFF
17	NA	TRBD1	TRBV4-1	TRBJ1-1	TGCGCCAGCAGCCAAGATCGAGGGGGACAGGGTGGCCCTGAAGCTTTCTTT	CASSQDRGGQGGPEAFF
16	once	TRBD1	TRBV7-9	TRBJ1-4	TGTGCCAGCAGCCCCGGGACAGCCCCAACTAATGAAAAACTGTTTTTT	CASSPGTAPTNEKLFF
11	NA	NA	TRBV12-3/TRBV12-4	TRBJ1-3	TGTGCCAGCAGCTTCGGAAACACCATATATTTT	CASSFGNTIYF
13	NA	NA	TRBV9	TRBJ2-1	TGTGCCAGCAGCGTAGAACAGTTCAATGAGCAGTTCTTC	CASSVEQFNEQFF
16	NA	NA	TRBV19	TRBJ2-1	TGTGCCAGTAGTTCCCCCCACAGTGCAAAGGACAATGAGCAGTTCTTC	CASSSPHSAKDNEQFF
15	NA	NA	TRBV2	TRBJ1-1	TGTGCCAGCAGTGAATTTGGGGCGTCTAGCACTGAAGCTTTCTTT	CASSEFGASSTEAFF
14	NA	NA	TRBV24-1	TRBJ1-4	TGTGCCACCAGTGACGACAGCCAGGTAATGGGACTGTTTTTT	CATSDDSQVMGLFF
16	NA	NA	TRBV5-1	TRBJ2-7	TGCGCCAGCAGCTCCTCTACGAGCGGCCCTCCCTACGAGCAGTACTTC	CASSSSTSGPPYEQYF